This passage covers 19 T cell receptor beta chains from one sample sequenced in a study of blood T cell repertoires in COVID-19. Profiled with immunoSEQ multiplex PCR; TCRdb holds only in-frame clones, not every one. The sample lists approximately 66,000 clones, just under 90% occurring once. The sequenced sample consisted of peripheral blood. These receptors were taken from a human donor with active COVID-19. The donor label of this sample is uncertain.

The rearrangement links TRBV7-2 to TRBJ1-1; TRBD1 aligns across 7 bases. V was pared by 4 bases and J by 2 bases, with 4 bases of the junction left unmatched. Germline values: CDR1 SGHTA, CDR2 FQGNSA. CDR3 length: 14 amino acids. As DNA, the CDR3 is TGTGCCAGCAGCTATTACAGGGGTAACACTGAAGCTTTCTTT. Protein: CASSYYRGNTEAFF.

The rearrangement joins TRBV7-2 to TRBJ2-3, with 7 bases matching TRBD1. Germline assignment: CDR1 SGHTA and CDR2 FQGNSA. V shed 4 bases and J 0 bases; nucleotides not matched to a gene: 13. This CDR3 is 18 amino acids long. The CDR3 here is CASSSFPRGPRSTDTQYF. CDR3 sequence (DNA): TGTGCCAGCAGCTCCTTTCCGAGGGGGCCCCGTAGCACAGATACGCAGTATTTT.

This chain uses TRBV2 with TRBJ1-1, with D perhaps TRBD1 (6 bases). Per the germline V gene, CDR1 is SNHLY and CDR2 is FYNNEI. V lost 6 bases to trimming and J lost 7 bases, with 12 bases between them. There are 12 residues in the CDR3. The CDR3 protein is CASSRGLGEAFF. CDR3 in DNA: TGTGCCAGCAGCAGGGGTCTGGGTGAAGCTTTCTTT.

The CDR3 nucleotides read TGTGCCAGCAGCTTAAGCCGGGGGAGCACAGATACGCAGTATTTT. Residues: CASSLSRGSTDTQYF. V usage is TRBV7-3 and J usage is TRBJ2-3; TRBD2 is a possible D gene (6 bases). Looked up from germline, CDR1 is SGHTA and CDR2 is FQGTGA. Between the trimmed V and J ends, which lost 1 base and 0 bases, there was a span of 8 bases. The CDR3 extends over 15 amino acids.

The chain employs TRBV5-1 and TRBJ2-7, with 8 bases that match TRBD1. Germline V gene data show CDR1 as SGHRS and CDR2 as YFSETQ. V shed 4 bases, J shed 5 bases, and the junction held 11 bases outside the gene matches. The CDR3 consists of 15 residues. The CDR3 DNA is TGCGCCAGCAGCCTATGGGGACAGGTCGTCGACGAGCAGTACTTC. This translates into CASSLWGQVVDEQYF. The full variable domain, with the rest looked up from reference TRBV5-1 and TRBJ2-7, is KAGVTQTPRYLIKTRGQQVTLSCSPISGHRSVSWYQQTPGQGLQFLFEYFSETQRNKGNFPGRFSGRQFSNSRSEMNVSTLELGDSALYLCASSLWGQVVDEQYFGPGTRLTVT.

This clone was recorded only once. This chain links TRBV4-3 with TRBJ2-7; D perhaps matches TRBD1 (6 bases). The ends were cut back, 2 bases at V and 4 bases at J, with 12 bases in the middle. CDR3 length: 14 residues. The germline V gene encodes CDR1 LGHNA and CDR2 YSLEER. The CDR3 protein is CASSQSTGTYEQYF. The CDR3 DNA follows: TGCGCCAGCAGCCAAAGTACAGGGACATACGAGCAGTACTTC.

The chain joins TRBV28 to TRBJ1-2; D ambiguous. This CDR3 has 14 residues. Germline-derived CDR1 and CDR2 are MDHEN and SYDVKM. Trimming left V 2 bases short and J 4 bases short, with 11 bases between. In nucleotides, the CDR3 is TGTGCCAGCAGTTTACGGGAAGATATCTATGGCTACACCTTC. Protein: CASSLREDIYGYTF.

This sequence joins TRBV11-1 and TRBJ2-7, with TRBD1 as a possible D gene (5 bases). The CDR3 is 13 amino acids. Trimming cost V 1 base and J 2 bases, with 6 bases left between them. From germline, CDR1 is SGHAT and CDR2 FQDESV (reference sequence). The CDR3 spells CASSLDRPYEQYF. CDR3 coding DNA: TGTGCCAGCAGCTTAGACAGGCCCTACGAGCAGTACTTC.

The chain uses TRBV10-3 and TRBJ2-7; perhaps TRBD2 as D (6 bases). V gave up 3 bases and J gave up 1 base, with 10 bases separating them. CDR1 and CDR2 from the germline V gene are ENHRY and SYGVKD. This CDR3 has 14 amino acids. For the CDR3, the DNA is TGTGCCATCAGTGACTCGGGACTTTCCTACGAGCAGTACTTC. Translation gives CAISDSGLSYEQYF.

The gene calls are TRBV9 and TRBJ2-2; TRBD1 matches at 8 bases. The CDR3 is made up of 15 amino acids. J was trimmed by 5 bases and V by 2 bases; bases with no gene match: 5. Germline-derived CDR1 and CDR2 are SGDLS and YYNGEE. The DNA for the CDR3 is TGTGCCAGCAGCGTCGGACAGGGTGGGACCGGGGAGCTGTTTTTT. Its protein product is CASSVGQGGTGELFF.

This clone was seen only a few times. The chain employs TRBV7-9 and TRBJ2-7; the D gene is possibly TRBD1 (6 bases). This CDR3 is built from 15 residues. V dropped 5 bases and J dropped 0 bases, with 14 bases sitting between them. Germline V gives CDR1 SEHNR, CDR2 FQNEAQ (reference sequence). The CDR3 sequence: CASSAQGPISYEQYF. The CDR3 region has the DNA TGTGCCAGCAGCGCACAGGGTCCCATCTCCTACGAGCAGTACTTC.

This chain uses TRBV28 with TRBJ1-6; D call uncertain. The germline V gene has CDR1 MDHEN and CDR2 SYDVKM. The CDR3 length is 14 residues. V lost 8 bases to trimming and J lost 5 bases, with 13 bases between them. CDR3 sequence reads: CASLGDGNNSPLHF. CDR3 coding DNA: TGTGCCAGCTTGGGCGACGGGAATAATTCACCCCTCCACTTT.

The chain employs TRBV11-3 and TRBJ2-1; TRBD1 aligns across 7 bases. The length of the CDR3 is 14 residues. Germline V lookup: CDR1 SGHNT, CDR2 YENEEA. The junction had 6 bases not matched to a gene; V was cut back by 5 bases and J by 5 bases. CDR3 nucleotide sequence: TGTGCCAGCAGCGTAAGACAGGGCCACAATGAGCAGTTCTTC. Amino acid sequence: CASSVRQGHNEQFF.

Of note for this clone: The junction does not match germline at one end; this may be a read error. The chain couples TRBV12-3 or TRBV12-4 to TRBJ2-7; a weak D match, TRBD2 (7 bases). The CDR3 consists of 12 residues. The chain's CDR3 is CASSLVPGGIHF. In DNA, the CDR3 is TGTGCCAGCAGTTTAGTCCCGGGGGGCATCCACTTC.

The CDR3 DNA sequence: TGTGCCAGCAGCTTGAGGACTTCTGCAGATACGCAGTATTTT. Its protein product is CASSLRTSADTQYF. The chain combines TRBV5-4 with TRBJ2-3; a weak D match, TRBD2 (5 bases). The CDR3 sequence is 14 residues long. The V gene lost 1 base and the J gene lost 4 bases, with 10 bases spanning the gap. The germline V gene encodes CDR1 SGHNT and CDR2 YYREEE (reference sequence).

The chain couples TRBV20-1 to TRBJ2-5; D is uncertain. V dropped 3 bases and J dropped 5 bases, with 7 bases sitting between them. CDR3 size: 11 residues. CDR1 is DFQATT, CDR2 SNEGSKA, per germline (reference sequence). The CDR3, as DNA: TGCAGTGCTAGCCCGCGTGAGACCCAGTACTTC. Translated, it gives CSASPRETQYF.

V and J are TRBV6-5 and TRBJ1-3; no definite D call. The length of the CDR3 is 14 residues. In germline, CDR1 is MNHEY, CDR2 SVGAGI. Between the trimmed V and J ends, which lost 2 bases and 1 base, there was a span of 6 bases. The CDR3 spells CASSYRGSGNTIYF. The CDR3 DNA sequence: TGTGCCAGCAGTTACCGAGGTTCTGGAAACACCATATATTTT.

This clone was picked up a small number of times. V is TRBV5-4 and J is TRBJ2-2; TRBD1 aligns across 8 bases. The J segment lost 4 bases and the V segment lost 1 base, leaving 3 bases of the junction unmatched. Germline V gene sequence: CDR1 SGHNT, CDR2 YYREEE (reference sequence). This CDR3 comprises 15 residues. The CDR3 region has the DNA TGTGCCAGCAGCTTGCAGGGGGCAGGCACCGGGGAGCTGTTTTTT. It translates to CASSLQGAGTGELFF. Drawing the rest from reference TRBV5-4 and TRBJ2-2, the complete variable domain is ETGVTQSPTHLIKTRGQQVTLRCSSQSGHNTVSWYQQALGQGPQFIFQYYREEENGRGNFPPRFSGLQFPNYSSELNVNALELDDSALYLCASSLQGAGTGELFFGEGSRLTVL.

CDR3 loop: CASTLAGGPNEQYF. Here the CDR3 DNA reads TGCGCCAGCACCCTAGCGGGGGGGCCCAACGAGCAGTACTTC. This rearrangement joins TRBV5-1 to TRBJ2-7, with TRBD2 matching 12 bases. This CDR3 has 14 amino acids. V dropped 6 bases and J dropped 5; count of bases not matched to a gene: 6. The germline V gene encodes CDR1 SGHRS and CDR2 YFSETQ.